This T cell receptor beta chain was profiled in a study of CD4 T cells in relation to SARS-CoV-2 and coronaviruses (dated by TCRdb to the early 2020s). Some background on the complete study: In the ViraFEST assay, PBMCs were cultured with antigen for under twelve days, after which TCR beta CDR3s were sequenced to identify antigen-specific clonal expansions. Of the 12 convalescent patients, 8 were male and 4 were female, and two of the subjects were Hispanic. Samples from a few pre-COVID donors and the naive versus memory experiments were sequenced with the Adaptive Biotechnologies TCR-sequencing kit; other data were Illumina-based. The full convalescent cohort of around 12 patients had a median age of about 38 years, ranging from about 21 to 75 years. Expansion assays from other donors in the study were sequenced with a different, Illumina-based TCR-beta assay. Using patient-derived lymphoblastoid cell lines, the shared crossreactive spike epitopes were mapped to their HLA restriction. At the level of individual TCR clonotypes, the study measured memory CD4+ T cell crossreactivity between SARS-CoV-2 spike protein and common cold coronavirus spike proteins.

Survey-level immunoSEQ TCR-beta sequencing was performed on DNA from CEF-cultured naive and memory CD4+ T cells. For the original study's pipeline: During preprocessing, nonproductive sequences were removed, along with CDR3s that did not begin with C, did not end with F or W, or were shorter than 7 amino acids. Antigen-specific clonotypes were called with the MANAFEST web app, based on expansion relative to reference and other culture wells. To be counted as positive, a clone had to show significant expansion compared with the reference culture, at an FDR below 0.05, in 2 of 3 replicate wells. Positive clones also required significant expansion versus all other tandem wells and an odds ratio above 5. Cultured and uncultured naive and memory CD4+ repertoires were searched for CDR3s previously identified as spike- and CEF-reactive. After three terminal residues were trimmed from each end, CDR3 homology was quantified as pairwise Levenshtein distance using the stringdist R package. The immuneACCESS repertoire file appears here via TCRdb, limited to in-frame rearrangements. These files lack a portion of the clones; in checked studies, under half of the deficit traces to unresolved V genes, and the cause of the others is not known. V and J calls and clone size are as listed in that table; D and trimming were resolved from the DNA. Here the sample has about 36,000 clones; 70% to 85% occur a single time. Of the sample, 5.5% to 7% falls within the top ten clones.

Between the V and J ends, shortened by 6 bases and 7 bases respectively, the junction contains 22 bases. The germline V gene encodes CDR1 SGHVS and CDR2 FQNEAQ. The CDR3 goes from the cysteine to the phenylalanine over 16 residues. Only the CDR3 part of the read is kept: 48 bases, read in frame from the first base. A note on this clone: The target of this receptor is not known. No much larger clone is present one base from it, and per-base qualities are unavailable.

Results and caveats for the whole study, not just this receptor: Since the crossreactivity analysis centred on spike protein, crossreactivity against other viral proteins was not assessed. Small numbers of patients and of tested TCRs limited the study. Crossreactive clones showed significantly weaker SARS-CoV-2-driven expansion than monoreactive clones, consistent with antigenic imprinting. Approximately 61% of donors had memory CD4+ clonotypes that crossrecognized SARS-CoV-2 and at least one common cold coronavirus spike. Naive versus memory sequencing indicated that memory recall responses, rather than primary responses primed during culture, are detected by the assay. Because no donor provided both pre-pandemic and post-infection samples, tracing the source of pre-existing responses was limited.

Naive and memory CD4+ T cells were separated from cryopreserved PBMCs by first enriching for CD4 and then performing EasySep naive CD4+ T cell enrichment. Sorted naive or memory CD4+ T cells (about 99,000) were grown at a 1:1 ratio with T cell-depleted PBMCs and CEF peptides for about nine days. In general, triplicate replicate wells were used for every peptide culture condition. Ficoll-Paque PLUS gradient centrifugation was used to isolate PBMCs from leukapheresis product or whole blood. PBMCs were either cryopreserved at -140 degrees C or used fresh in the expansion assay. The QIAamp Micro DNA Kit was used to extract genomic DNA from the CD4+ T cells.

The specimen sequenced was naive CD4+ T cells from PBMCs, cultured in vitro. The cell subset or site label here, explained by the study, means: naive CD4+ T cells isolated by negative enrichment. The receptor comes from an adult with COVID-19. Rearrangement joined TRBV7-8 to TRBJ2-1; 5 matching bases give a weak D call of TRBD2. The CDR3 protein is CASSSLPGGLGNEQFF. In nucleotides, the sequence is TGTGCCAGCAGTTCCCTTCCGGGCGGGCTCGGAAATGAGCAGTTCTTC.